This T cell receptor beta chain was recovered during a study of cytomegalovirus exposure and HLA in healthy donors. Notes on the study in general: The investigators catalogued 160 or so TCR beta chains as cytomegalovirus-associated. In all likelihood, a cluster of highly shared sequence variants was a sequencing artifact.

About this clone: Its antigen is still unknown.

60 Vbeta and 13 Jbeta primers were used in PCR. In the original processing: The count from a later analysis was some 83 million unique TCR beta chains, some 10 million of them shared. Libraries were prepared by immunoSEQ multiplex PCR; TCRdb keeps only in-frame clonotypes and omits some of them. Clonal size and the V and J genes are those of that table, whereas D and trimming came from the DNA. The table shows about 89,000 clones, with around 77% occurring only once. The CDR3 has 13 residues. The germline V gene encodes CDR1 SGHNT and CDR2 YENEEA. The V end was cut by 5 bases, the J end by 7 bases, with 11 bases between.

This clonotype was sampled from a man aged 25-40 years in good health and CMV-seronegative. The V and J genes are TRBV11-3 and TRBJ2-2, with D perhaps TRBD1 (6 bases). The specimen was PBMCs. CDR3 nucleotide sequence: TGTGCCAGCAGCCTCAGGGGTGACGGGGAGCTGTTTTTT. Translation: CASSLRGDGELFF.